This T cell receptor beta chain was profiled in a study of blood T cell repertoires in COVID-19. Study-wide context: Spain, Italy and the United States supplied samples that represented acute and convalescent COVID-19. In each case, the material was cDNA or gDNA derived from T cells, B-cell-depleted T cells, or PBMCs.

The age range of participants was about 18 to 100 years, with residence in about two dozen US areas. Clinical history as reported by participants underpinned cohort assignment. Clones were read by immunoSEQ multiplex PCR, and TCRdb kept only the in-frame ones, dropping some. The table includes around 250,000 clones, approximately 91% detected once. This receptor was obtained from a human donor in a cohort exposed to, infected with or recovered from COVID-19 (not recorded which). The donor label of this sample is uncertain. The sequenced sample was PBMCs or T cells enriched from blood (not recorded which).

CDR3 protein: CASSKQLAGDSYNEQFF. In DNA, the CDR3 is TGTGCCAGTAGTAAACAACTAGCGGGGGACTCCTACAATGAGCAGTTCTTC. The chain is built from TRBV19 and TRBJ2-1; 11 bases agree with TRBD2. The CDR3 runs 17 residues. The germline CDR1 and CDR2 sequences are LNHDA and SQIVND (reference sequence). V lost 4 bases, J lost 0 bases, and 5 bases stayed unmatched.